The 13 T cell receptor beta chains given below trace back to one sample, sequenced in a study of CD8+ T cells in alopecia areata. The treatment is: oral pan-JAK inhibitor, 5-10 mg twice daily. Extracted RNA was reverse transcribed, and the resulting cDNA served as sequencing template. Clones were sequenced by immunoSEQ multiplex PCR, and TCRdb holds only the in-frame ones, with some missing. The table includes about 120,000 clones, 58% detected once. The material sequenced was CD8+ T cells sorted from blood, taken at week 4, from a patient treated with tofacitinib. Every receptor here comes from a human donor with alopecia areata.

This clone was seen just once. The V gene is TRBV27, the J gene TRBJ2-7; D is perhaps TRBD1 (6 bases). This CDR3 region has 15 residues. Germline V gene sequence: CDR1 MNHEY, CDR2 SMNVEV (reference sequence). V shed 9 bases and J shed 3 bases, with 21 bases lying between them. CDR3 in amino acids: CARRPTGRRFYEQYF. CDR3 DNA: TGTGCCAGACGCCCAACAGGGCGAAGGTTCTACGAGCAGTACTTC.

In this sample, this clone turned up a few times. The CDR3 reads CASSVSDGQFF. The CDR3 DNA is TGTGCCAGCAGCGTTAGTGACGGTCAGTTCTTC. The chain joins TRBV2 to TRBJ2-1; no reliable D call. The germline V gene has CDR1 SNHLY and CDR2 FYNNEI. This CDR3 contains 11 residues. Trimming took 6 bases from V and 13 from J, leaving 13 bases between them.

The rearrangement joins TRBV25-1 to TRBJ2-6; D is uncertain. The germline V gene encodes CDR1 MGHDK and CDR2 SYGVNS. The CDR3 loop spans 14 amino acids. The V gene lost 6 bases and the J gene lost 0 bases, with 6 bases spanning the gap. The CDR3 sequence: CASSGLSGANVLTF. CDR3 DNA sequence: TGTGCCAGCAGCGGGCTCTCTGGGGCCAACGTCCTGACTTTC.

This rearrangement joins TRBV6-5 to TRBJ2-7, with 7 nucleotides matching TRBD1. The junction had 7 bases not matched to a gene; V was cut back by 5 bases and J by 3 bases. The length of the CDR3 is 14 residues. Germline loops: CDR1 MNHEY, CDR2 SVGAGI. CDR3 residues: CASSPGTEIYEQYF. CDR3 nucleotides: TGTGCCAGCAGTCCCGGGACAGAAATCTACGAGCAGTACTTC.

This chain links TRBV29-1 with TRBJ2-5; TRBD1 matches at 8 bases. Germline CDR1 and CDR2: SQVTM and ANQGSEA. This CDR3 spans 14 amino acids. Trimming cost V 1 base and J 5 bases; bases outside gene matches: 6. CDR3 sequence (DNA): TGCAGCGTTGAAGTGGACAGGGTAGGGGAGACCCAGTACTTC. Translation: CSVEVDRVGETQYF. Combining the CDR3 with reference TRBV29-1 and TRBJ2-5 gives the whole variable domain SAVISQKPSRDICQRGTSLTIQCQVDSQVTMMFWYRQQPGQSLTLIATANQGSEATYESGFVIDKFPISRPNLTFSTLTVSNMSPEDSSIYLCSVEVDRVGETQYFGPGTRLLVL.

V is TRBV30 and J is TRBJ2-1, with D maybe TRBD2 (6 bases). Germline values: CDR1 GTSNPN, CDR2 SVGIG (reference sequence). V was trimmed by 4 bases and J by 4 bases, leaving 11 bases between them. This CDR3 has 13 residues. This CDR3 is CAWIGGNYNEQFF. CDR3 nucleotide sequence: TGTGCCTGGATTGGCGGGAATTACAATGAGCAGTTCTTC.

V and J are TRBV29-1 and TRBJ2-1; perhaps TRBD1 as D (6 bases). V was pared by 3 bases and J by 6 bases, with 9 bases between. Germline V gives CDR1 SQVTM, CDR2 ANQGSEA. CDR3 size: 12 residues. CDR3 coding DNA: TGCAGCGTTGAGTACAGGGTCAATGAGCAGTTCTTC. It encodes CSVEYRVNEQFF.

Comments on this clone: Other DNA sequences from this sample encode an identical CDR3 as well. The CDR3 is CASSPTTSRETQYF. CDR3 nucleotides: TGTGCCAGCAGTCCCACCACTAGTAGAGAGACCCAGTACTTC. The rearrangement links TRBV27 to TRBJ2-5; weak D call: TRBD2 (5 bases). V lost 5 bases to trimming and J lost 4 bases, with 14 bases between them. Germline CDR1 is MNHEY and CDR2 is SMNVEV (reference sequence). The CDR3 covers 14 residues.

This chain connects TRBV7-6 to TRBJ1-5, with no clear D. V gave up 4 bases and J gave up 2 bases, with 9 bases separating them. CDR3 length: 14 residues. The germline CDR1 and CDR2 sequences are SGHVS and FNYEAQ. The DNA for the CDR3 is TGTGCCAGCAGCTCGAATAGCGGCAATCAGCCCCAGCATTTT. It specifies CASSSNSGNQPQHF.

The chain joins TRBV30 to TRBJ1-2, with 10 bases aligning to TRBD1. CDR1 GTSNPN and CDR2 SVGIG come from the germline V gene (reference sequence). The trim removed 3 bases at V and 6 bases at J, leaving 4 bases unmatched. CDR3 length: 13 residues. The DNA for the CDR3 is TGTGCCTGGAGCGGGACAGGGGATGATGGCTACACCTTC. As protein: CAWSGTGDDGYTF.

V is TRBV29-1 and J is TRBJ2-2; D is ambiguous. The CDR3 extends over 12 amino acids. The V and J ends lost 5 bases and 3 bases respectively, with 7 bases between them. From germline, CDR1 is SQVTM and CDR2 ANQGSEA. Written as DNA, the CDR3 is TGCAGCGTTTCGGGCTACACCGGGGAGCTGTTTTTT. This sequence encodes CSVSGYTGELFF.

This clone was recorded a few times. V is TRBV7-9 and J is TRBJ2-3, with unresolved D. V gave up 4 bases and J gave up 2 bases, with 4 bases separating them. Germline V gene lookup returns CDR1 SEHNR and CDR2 FQNEAQ (reference sequence). The CDR3 sequence is 12 residues long. The CDR3: CASSSNTDTQYF. The CDR3 bases are TGTGCCAGCAGCTCTAACACAGATACGCAGTATTTT.

The chain employs TRBV29-1 and TRBJ1-3; D possibly corresponds to TRBD1 (5 bases). Germline V gene lookup returns CDR1 SQVTM and CDR2 ANQGSEA. The length of the CDR3 is 13 residues. V dropped 3 bases and J dropped 3 bases, with 9 bases sitting between them. CDR3 in amino acids: CSVEWGDGNTIYF. CDR3 DNA: TGCAGCGTTGAGTGGGGCGATGGAAACACCATATATTTT.